This passage covers 24 T cell receptor beta chains from one sample sequenced in a study of graft-versus-host responses after intestinal transplantation (dated by TCRdb to about 2021). To prepare the library, the immunoSEQ multiplex PCR assay was applied. The source is immuneACCESS, and TCRdb retained only in-frame sequences with V and J called. Part of the clones is not carried over; for the studies checked, unresolved V genes explain less than half of this, and the remainder is unexplained. For this sample the table gives 25,000 to 30,000 clones, of which 90% to 95% were detected only once. The biggest ten clones account for around 0.57% of the sample. The starting material was PBMCs, obtained 18 days after transplant. The receptor set was obtained from a human patient who received an intestinal transplant, so some T cells may come from the graft donor.

This chain connects TRBV2 to TRBJ2-1; 14 bases align to TRBD2. Trimming at V came to 0 bases and at J to 7 bases, leaving 11 bases not matched to a gene. This CDR3 has 19 amino acids. Germline V gene sequence: CDR1 SNHLY, CDR2 FYNNEI. The CDR3 loop reads CASSEALSPGLAGENEQFF. DNA of the CDR3: TGTGCCAGCAGTGAAGCGCTCTCGCCGGGACTAGCGGGGGAGAATGAGCAGTTCTTC. The full variable domain, its missing parts supplied by reference TRBV2 and TRBJ2-1, is EPEVTQTPSHQVTQMGQEVILRCVPISNHLYFYWYRQILGQKVEFLVSFYNNEISEKSEIFDDQFSVERPDGSNFTLKIRSTKLEDSAMYFCASSEALSPGLAGENEQFFGPGTRLTVL.

This chain links TRBV7-8 with TRBJ2-3; D gene ambiguous. Deletions cut 2 bases from V and 0 bases from J, with 12 bases between. From germline, CDR1 is SGHVS and CDR2 FQNEAQ. This CDR3 comprises 16 residues. CDR3 loop: CASSLRHGTSTDTQYF. The CDR3 region has the DNA TGTGCCAGCAGCTTAAGGCACGGAACTAGCACAGATACGCAGTATTTT.

The chain recombines TRBV11-2 with TRBJ2-3; D is tentatively TRBD1 or TRBD2 (5 bases each). This CDR3 has 16 amino acids. V lost 4 bases and J 4 bases, leaving 18 bases between the germline ends. Germline CDR1 is SGHAT and CDR2 is FQNNGV. CDR3 nucleotide sequence: TGTGCCAGCAGCTCCCGGGACCAATTTTACCCAGATACGCAGTATTTT. This codes for CASSSRDQFYPDTQYF.

This sequence joins TRBV27 and TRBJ2-2; D assignment may be TRBD1 or TRBD2 (5 bases each). The CDR3 spans 14 residues. Trimming pared 6 bases from V and 6 bases from J, leaving 14 bases between. Germline assignment: CDR1 MNHEY and CDR2 SMNVEV (reference sequence). The CDR3 loop is CASSLGVLAGELFF. CDR3 bases: TGTGCCAGCAGCTTGGGGGTGCTTGCCGGGGAGCTGTTTTTT.

On this clone: Other DNA sequences from this sample encode an identical CDR3 as well. V and J are TRBV29-1 and TRBJ2-7; D ambiguous. CDR3 length: 11 amino acids. The V gene lost 6 bases and the J gene lost 3 bases, with 9 bases spanning the gap. Germline CDR1 and CDR2: SQVTM and ANQGSEA. The CDR3 is CSVVDGYEQYF. DNA for the CDR3: TGCAGCGTCGTGGACGGCTACGAGCAGTACTTC.

The gene calls are TRBV2 and TRBJ2-1; TRBD2 might be the D (7 bases). The CDR3 loop spans 11 amino acids. Germline V lookup: CDR1 SNHLY, CDR2 FYNNEI. Deletions cut 5 bases from V and 15 bases from J, with 14 bases between. The CDR3, as DNA: TGTGCCAGCAGTAGGGGGGGCCACGCGTTCTTC. It yields the protein CASSRGGHAFF.

The V gene is TRBV6-5, the J gene TRBJ1-2; possibly TRBD1 for D (5 bases). CDR3 length equals 13 residues. Germline-derived CDR1 and CDR2 are MNHEY and SVGAGI. The V end was cut by 7 bases, the J end by 4 bases, with 13 bases between. CDR3 sequence: CASNPGRSYGYTF. In nucleotides, the CDR3 is TGTGCCAGCAACCCGGGACGGAGCTATGGCTACACCTTC.

The rearrangement uses TRBV30 and TRBJ2-3, with 8 bases fitting TRBD1. V trimming: 0 bases; J trimming: 4 bases; junction bases outside the gene matches: 6. The CDR3 extends over 15 amino acids. Germline loops: CDR1 GTSNPN, CDR2 SVGIG (reference sequence). As DNA, the CDR3 is TGTGCCTGGAGTGTAGGCCAGGGGGCTTCAGATACGCAGTATTTT. The encoded protein is CAWSVGQGASDTQYF.

This chain joins TRBV29-1 and TRBJ2-1, with D perhaps being TRBD1 or TRBD2 (6 bases each). The length of the CDR3 is 16 residues. V gave up 2 bases and J gave up 4 bases, with 18 bases separating them. Looked up from germline, CDR1 is SQVTM and CDR2 is ANQGSEA. CDR3 bases: TGCAGCGTTGAATTCGAGACCCGGGGGCGATACAATGAGCAGTTCTTC. This translates into CSVEFETRGRYNEQFF.

This chain uses TRBV9 with TRBJ1-5; 9 bases are a match to TRBD1. With V trimmed by 3 bases and J by 0 bases, 13 bases remained unmatched. The CDR3 sequence is 19 residues long. Germline CDR1 is SGDLS and CDR2 is YYNGEE. The chain's CDR3 is CASSEWDRAMAYSNQPQHF. DNA for the CDR3: TGTGCCAGCAGCGAATGGGACAGGGCTATGGCGTATAGCAATCAGCCCCAGCATTTT.

J is TRBJ2-7 and V is TRBV4-1; no reliable D call. Per the germline V gene, CDR1 is MGHRA and CDR2 is YSYEKL. The CDR3 has 13 amino acids. Trimming cost V 3 bases and J 0 bases, with 6 bases left between them. The CDR3 spells CASSQVSSYEQYF. CDR3 nucleotides: TGCGCCAGCAGCCAGGTCAGCTCCTACGAGCAGTACTTC.

The chain uses TRBV9 and TRBJ2-5; D is ambiguous. The V end lost 4 bases, the J end lost 3 bases, and 22 bases lay between the germline ends. CDR1 SGDLS and CDR2 YYNGEE come from the germline V gene. The CDR3 length is 17 residues. The CDR3 DNA is TGTGCCAGCAGCCCCCACCCCATAGCCGCCCGAGAAGAGACCCAGTACTTC. Its translation is CASSPHPIAAREETQYF.

This sequence joins TRBV7-9 and TRBJ1-5; 7 nucleotides agree with TRBD1. This CDR3 is built from 12 residues. The V gene end was trimmed by 5 bases and the J gene end by 9 bases; junction bases not matched to a gene: 4. CDR1 SEHNR and CDR2 FQNEAQ come from the germline V gene (reference sequence). CDR3 residues: CASSPNRGPQHF. The DNA of the CDR3 is TGTGCCAGCAGCCCAAACAGGGGGCCCCAGCATTTT.

This chain connects TRBV7-9 to TRBJ1-2; D remains unclear. This CDR3 has 15 amino acids. Per the germline V gene, CDR1 is SEHNR and CDR2 is FQNEAQ (reference sequence). The ends were cut back, 1 base at V and 4 bases at J, with 13 bases in the middle. CDR3 loop: CASSLDARPSYGYTF. The DNA for the CDR3 is TGTGCCAGCAGCTTAGACGCCAGGCCGTCCTATGGCTACACCTTC.

The gene calls are TRBV2 and TRBJ2-5, with 14 nucleotides matching TRBD2. The V segment lost 2 bases and the J segment 7 bases; nucleotides outside the gene matches: 6. CDR3 length equals 16 residues. The germline V gene has CDR1 SNHLY and CDR2 FYNNEI. The chain's CDR3 is CASSERGLAGAVTQYF. DNA of the CDR3: TGTGCCAGCAGTGAAAGGGGACTAGCGGGGGCTGTGACCCAGTACTTC.

V usage is TRBV23-1 and J usage is TRBJ1-6; D perhaps matches TRBD1 (5 bases). TRBV23-1 falls under the ORF class, with uncertain function. The CDR3 is 17 amino acids. V lost 0 bases, J lost 0 bases, and 9 bases lay in between. CDR3 DNA sequence: TGCGCCAGCAGTCAATCGAAGGGGAGCTCCTATAATTCACCCCTCCACTTT. This translates into CASSQSKGSSYNSPLHF.

The rearrangement uses TRBV2 and TRBJ2-7; 7 nucleotides agree with TRBD2. The germline V gene has CDR1 SNHLY and CDR2 FYNNEI. Germline trimming cut 11 bases from V and 8 bases from J; bases unmatched to any gene: 12. The CDR3 has 12 residues. The CDR3 reads CAGGGAAEQQYF. The CDR3 coding sequence is TGTGCCGGGGGGGGTGCAGCCGAACAGCAGTACTTC.

This sequence joins TRBV4-2 and TRBJ2-1; 12 bases fit TRBD2. Trimming took 1 base from V and 9 from J; bases not matched to a gene: 4. Looked up from germline, CDR1 is LGHNA and CDR2 is YNFKEQ. The CDR3 loop spans 15 amino acids. The CDR3 nucleotides are TGTGCCAGCAGCCAAGCCCCTAGCGGGGGGGCTGAGCAGTTCTTC. It translates to CASSQAPSGGAEQFF.

The rearrangement links TRBV27 to TRBJ1-2, with 9 nucleotides matching TRBD1. CDR1 and CDR2 (germline): MNHEY, SMNVEV (reference sequence). The V gene end was trimmed by 6 bases and the J gene end by 3 bases; junction bases not matched to a gene: 5. CDR3 length equals 14 residues. The CDR3 region is CASRDRGGDYGYTF. The CDR3 DNA reads TGTGCCAGCAGGGACAGGGGAGGGGACTATGGCTACACCTTC.

V gene TRBV10-3 combines with J gene TRBJ1-4, with 7 bases fitting TRBD1. The CDR3 is made up of 14 amino acids. V lost 2 bases and J lost 7; bases outside the gene matches: 4. The germline V gene encodes CDR1 ENHRY and CDR2 SYGVKD. CDR3: CAISEQRGREKLFF. The CDR3 DNA reads TGTGCCATCAGTGAGCAAAGGGGGCGTGAAAAACTGTTTTTT.

The V gene is TRBV7-3, the J gene TRBJ1-2, with D perhaps matching TRBD1 (6 bases). With 5 bases removed from V and 2 bases from J, the gap between germline ends came to 15 bases. This CDR3 has 15 amino acids. From germline, CDR1 is SGHTA and CDR2 FQGTGA. As DNA, the CDR3 is TGTGCCAGCAGCCCACGACGGGGGCGGAACTATGGCTACACCTTC. Translated: CASSPRRGRNYGYTF.

The chain carries TRBV15 and TRBJ1-4, with TRBD1 matching 8 bases. This CDR3 has 15 residues. V was clipped by 3 bases and J by 8 bases; unmatched bases: 8. Germline V lookup: CDR1 LNHNV, CDR2 YYDKDF (reference sequence). The CDR3 region is CATSSTDRGGEKLFF. DNA of the CDR3: TGTGCCACCAGCAGTACCGACAGGGGAGGGGAAAAACTGTTTTTT.

This sequence joins TRBV9 and TRBJ2-5; maybe TRBD1 (5 bases). CDR1 is SGDLS, CDR2 YYNGEE, per germline. CDR3 length: 13 amino acids. V dropped 2 bases and J dropped 3 bases, with 8 bases sitting between them. The CDR3 DNA sequence: TGTGCCAGCAGCGTCAGGGTGGAAGAGACCCAGTACTTC. Amino acid sequence: CASSVRVEETQYF.

V gene TRBV4-1 combines with J gene TRBJ2-1; no firm D call. In germline, CDR1 is MGHRA, CDR2 YSYEKL. V was cut by 4 bases and J by 3 bases, with 7 bases left in between. This CDR3 region has 13 residues. The CDR3 DNA follows: TGCGCCAGCAGCCCCGATGACTACAATGAGCAGTTCTTC. The encoded protein is CASSPDDYNEQFF.